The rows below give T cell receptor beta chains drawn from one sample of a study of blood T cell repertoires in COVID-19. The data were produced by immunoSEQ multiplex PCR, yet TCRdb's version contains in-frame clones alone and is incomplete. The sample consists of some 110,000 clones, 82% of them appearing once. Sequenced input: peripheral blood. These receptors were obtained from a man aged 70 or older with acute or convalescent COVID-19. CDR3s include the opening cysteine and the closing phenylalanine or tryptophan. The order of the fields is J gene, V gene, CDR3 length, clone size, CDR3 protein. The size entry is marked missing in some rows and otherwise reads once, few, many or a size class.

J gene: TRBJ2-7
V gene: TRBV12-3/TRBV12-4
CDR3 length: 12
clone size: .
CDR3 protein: CASSQTRYEQYF

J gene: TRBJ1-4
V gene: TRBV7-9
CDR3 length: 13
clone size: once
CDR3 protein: CATKRSRNEKLFF

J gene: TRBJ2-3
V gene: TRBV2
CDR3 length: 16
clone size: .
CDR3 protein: CASSDGTSGGTDTQYF

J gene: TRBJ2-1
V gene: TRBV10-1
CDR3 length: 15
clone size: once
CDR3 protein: CASSVGTGTYNEQFF

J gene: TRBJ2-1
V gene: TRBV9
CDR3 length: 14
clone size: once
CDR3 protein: CASSVGNSQNEQFF

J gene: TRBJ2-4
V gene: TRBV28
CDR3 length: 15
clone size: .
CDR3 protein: CASSFSVGAKNIQYF

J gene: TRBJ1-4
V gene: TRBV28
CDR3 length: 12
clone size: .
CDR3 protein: CASTLRGEKLFF

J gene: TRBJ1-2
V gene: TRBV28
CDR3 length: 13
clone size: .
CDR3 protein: CASSLPGNYGYTF

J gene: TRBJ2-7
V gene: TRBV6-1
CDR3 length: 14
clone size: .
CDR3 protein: CASSDRETYYEQYF

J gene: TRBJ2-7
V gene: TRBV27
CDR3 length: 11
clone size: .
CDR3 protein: CASSSRGEQYF

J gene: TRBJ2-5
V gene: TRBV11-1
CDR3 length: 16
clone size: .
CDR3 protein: CASSLRGLASQETQYF

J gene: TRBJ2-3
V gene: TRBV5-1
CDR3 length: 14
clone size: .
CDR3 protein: CASSSDSLTDTQYF

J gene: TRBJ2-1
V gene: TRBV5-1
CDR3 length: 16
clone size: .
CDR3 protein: CASSPSQPGQGAQQFF

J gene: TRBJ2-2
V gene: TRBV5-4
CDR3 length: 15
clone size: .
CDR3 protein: CASSLARTNTGELFF

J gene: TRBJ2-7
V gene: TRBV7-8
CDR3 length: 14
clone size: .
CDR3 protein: CASSLRQDSYEQYF

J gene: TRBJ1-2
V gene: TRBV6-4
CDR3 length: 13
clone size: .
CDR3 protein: CASSFDKSYGYTF

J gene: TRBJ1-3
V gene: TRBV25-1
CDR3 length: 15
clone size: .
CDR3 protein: CASSVPTGTGNTIYF

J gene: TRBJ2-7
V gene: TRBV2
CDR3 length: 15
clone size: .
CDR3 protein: CASSELGGPSYEQYF

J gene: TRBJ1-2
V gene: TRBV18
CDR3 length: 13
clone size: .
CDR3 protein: CASSPGQAEGYTF

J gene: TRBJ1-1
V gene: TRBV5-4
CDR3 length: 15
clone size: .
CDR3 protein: CASSRQGGSNTEAFF

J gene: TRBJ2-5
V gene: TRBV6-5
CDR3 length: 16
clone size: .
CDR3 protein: CASSYSSRSGQETQYF

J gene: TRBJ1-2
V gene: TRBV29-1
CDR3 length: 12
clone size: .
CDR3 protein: CSVWGQRYGYTF

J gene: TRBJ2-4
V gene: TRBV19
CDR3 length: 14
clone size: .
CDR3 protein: CASSIAGGGNIQYF

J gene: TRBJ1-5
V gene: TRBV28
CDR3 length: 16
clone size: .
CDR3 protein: CASSSRQGRNNQPQHF

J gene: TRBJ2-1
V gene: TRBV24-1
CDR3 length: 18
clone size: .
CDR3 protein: CATSDPNSGRGSYNEQFF

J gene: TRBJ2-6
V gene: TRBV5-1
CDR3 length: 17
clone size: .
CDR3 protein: CASSLAGTNPGANVLTF

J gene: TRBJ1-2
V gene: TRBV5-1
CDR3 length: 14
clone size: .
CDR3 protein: CASSATGTGSGYTF

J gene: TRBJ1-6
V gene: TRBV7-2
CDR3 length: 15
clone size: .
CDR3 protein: CASSSYAGEGSPLHF

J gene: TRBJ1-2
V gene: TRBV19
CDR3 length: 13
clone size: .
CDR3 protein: CASSRDRNYGYTF

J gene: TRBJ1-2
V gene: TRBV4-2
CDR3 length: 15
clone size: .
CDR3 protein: CASSQERGMGEGYTF

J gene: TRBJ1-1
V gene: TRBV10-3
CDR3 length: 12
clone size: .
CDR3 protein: CATGREASEAFF

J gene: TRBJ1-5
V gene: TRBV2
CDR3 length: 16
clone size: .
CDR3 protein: CASSAYSGYSNQPQHF

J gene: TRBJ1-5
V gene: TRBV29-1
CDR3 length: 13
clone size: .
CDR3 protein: CSVGDRSNQPQHF

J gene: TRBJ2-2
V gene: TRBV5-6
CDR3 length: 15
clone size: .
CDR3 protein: CASSLPARYTGELFF

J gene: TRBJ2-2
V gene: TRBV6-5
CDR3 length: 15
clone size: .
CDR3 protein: CASSRNGQNTGELFF

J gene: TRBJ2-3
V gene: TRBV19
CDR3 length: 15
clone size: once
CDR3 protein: CASRNRDRDADTQYF